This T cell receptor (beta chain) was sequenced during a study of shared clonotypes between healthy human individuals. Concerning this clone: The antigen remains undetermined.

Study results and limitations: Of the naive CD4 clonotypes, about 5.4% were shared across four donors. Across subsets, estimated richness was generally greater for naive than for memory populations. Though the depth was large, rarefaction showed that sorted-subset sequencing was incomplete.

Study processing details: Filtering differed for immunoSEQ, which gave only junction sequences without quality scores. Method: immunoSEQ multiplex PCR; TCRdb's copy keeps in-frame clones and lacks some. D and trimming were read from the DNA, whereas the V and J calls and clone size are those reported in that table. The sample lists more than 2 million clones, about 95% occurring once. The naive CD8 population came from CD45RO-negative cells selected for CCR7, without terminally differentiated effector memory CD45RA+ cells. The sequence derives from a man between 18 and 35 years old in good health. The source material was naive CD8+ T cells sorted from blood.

Here the CDR3 reads CASSMLAGYEQYF. CDR3 in DNA: TGTGCCAGTAGTATGCTAGCGGGGTACGAGCAGTACTTC. The chain employs TRBV19 and TRBJ2-7, with 9 bases identical to TRBD2. CDR3 length: 13 amino acids. Germline loops: CDR1 LNHDA, CDR2 SQIVND (reference sequence). V was pared by 3 bases and J by 4 bases, with 1 base of the junction left unmatched.